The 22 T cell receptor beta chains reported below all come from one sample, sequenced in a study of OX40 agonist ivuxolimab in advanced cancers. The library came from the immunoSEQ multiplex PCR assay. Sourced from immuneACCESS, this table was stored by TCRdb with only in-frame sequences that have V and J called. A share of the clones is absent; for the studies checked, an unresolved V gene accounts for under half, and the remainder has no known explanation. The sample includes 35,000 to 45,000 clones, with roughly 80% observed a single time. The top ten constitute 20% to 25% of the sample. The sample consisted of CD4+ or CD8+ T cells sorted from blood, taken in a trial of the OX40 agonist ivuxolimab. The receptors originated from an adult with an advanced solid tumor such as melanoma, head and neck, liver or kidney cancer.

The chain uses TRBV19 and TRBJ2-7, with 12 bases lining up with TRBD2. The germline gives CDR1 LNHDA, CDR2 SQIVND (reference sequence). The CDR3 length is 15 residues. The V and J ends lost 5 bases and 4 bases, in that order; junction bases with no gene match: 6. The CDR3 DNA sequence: TGTGCCAGTAGTTGGACTAGCGGGACCGATTACGAGCAGTACTTC. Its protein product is CASSWTSGTDYEQYF.

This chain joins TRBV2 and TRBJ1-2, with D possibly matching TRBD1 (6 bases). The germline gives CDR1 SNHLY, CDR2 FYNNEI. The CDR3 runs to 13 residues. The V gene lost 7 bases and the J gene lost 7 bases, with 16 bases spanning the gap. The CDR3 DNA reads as TGTGCCAGCACCCGGGGGCGGGGTGGTGGCTACACCTTC. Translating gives CASTRGRGGGYTF. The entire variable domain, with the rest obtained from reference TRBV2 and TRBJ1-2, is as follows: EPEVTQTPSHQVTQMGQEVILRCVPISNHLYFYWYRQILGQKVEFLVSFYNNEISEKSEIFDDQFSVERPDGSNFTLKIRSTKLEDSAMYFCASTRGRGGGYTFGSGTRLTVV.

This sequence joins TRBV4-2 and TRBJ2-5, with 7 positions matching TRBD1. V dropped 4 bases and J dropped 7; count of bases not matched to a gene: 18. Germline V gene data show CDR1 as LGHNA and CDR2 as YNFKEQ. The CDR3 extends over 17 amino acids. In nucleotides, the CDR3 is TGTGCCAGCAGCCCCTCAGTCCCGGGACAGCTTGGGGGGACCCAGTACTTC. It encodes CASSPSVPGQLGGTQYF.

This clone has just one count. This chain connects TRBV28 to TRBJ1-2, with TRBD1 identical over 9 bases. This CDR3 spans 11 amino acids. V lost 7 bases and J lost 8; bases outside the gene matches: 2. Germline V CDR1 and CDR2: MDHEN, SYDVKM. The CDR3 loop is CASKDRGGYTF. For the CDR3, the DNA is TGTGCCAGCAAGGACAGGGGAGGCTACACCTTC.

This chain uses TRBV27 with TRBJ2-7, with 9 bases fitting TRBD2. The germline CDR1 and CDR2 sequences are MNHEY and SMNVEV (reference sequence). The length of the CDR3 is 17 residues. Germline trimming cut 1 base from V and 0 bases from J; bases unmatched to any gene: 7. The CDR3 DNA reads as TGTGCCAGCAGTTTATACAAGAGCGGGAGGTACTCCTACGAGCAGTACTTC. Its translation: CASSLYKSGRYSYEQYF.

The CDR3: CASSLSGSYEQYF. The CDR3 DNA reads TGTGCCAGCAGTCTTTCCGGGTCCTACGAGCAGTACTTC. This rearrangement joins TRBV25-1 to TRBJ2-7, with D hard to call. This CDR3 region has 13 residues. In germline, CDR1 is MGHDK, CDR2 SYGVNS. The ends were cut back, 5 bases at V and 1 base at J, with 9 bases in the middle.

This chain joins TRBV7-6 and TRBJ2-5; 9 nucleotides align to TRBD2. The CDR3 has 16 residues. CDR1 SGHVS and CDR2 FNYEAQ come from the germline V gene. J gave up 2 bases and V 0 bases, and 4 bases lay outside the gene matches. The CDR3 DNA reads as TGTGCCAGCAGCTTAGCGGCTAGCGGGATACAAGAGACCCAGTACTTC. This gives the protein CASSLAASGIQETQYF.

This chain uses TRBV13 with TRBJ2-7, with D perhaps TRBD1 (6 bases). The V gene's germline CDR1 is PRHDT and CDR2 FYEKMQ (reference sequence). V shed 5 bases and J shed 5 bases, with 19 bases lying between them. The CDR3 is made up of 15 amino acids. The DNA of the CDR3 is TGTGCCAGCAGCGCACAGGGTCACTCTTCCCACGAGCAGTACTTC. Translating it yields CASSAQGHSSHEQYF.

CDR3 nucleotides: TGTGCCAGCAGCTCCCCTCGCGGCAGGGCATATTTGAACACTGAAGCTTTCTTT. This sequence encodes CASSSPRGRAYLNTEAFF. This chain joins TRBV11-2 and TRBJ1-1, with D perhaps matching TRBD1 (5 bases). The germline V gene has CDR1 SGHAT and CDR2 FQNNGV. The CDR3 sequence is 18 residues long. The V end was cut by 4 bases, the J end by 0 bases, with 21 bases between.

CDR3 loop: CASRGEGEKLFF. In nucleotides, the CDR3 is TGTGCCAGCAGGGGGGAGGGGGAAAAACTGTTTTTT. V usage is TRBV7-9 and J usage is TRBJ1-4, with a weak D call TRBD1 (5 bases). The CDR3 spans 12 residues. Per germline, CDR1 SEHNR and CDR2 FQNEAQ (reference sequence). Trimming removed 6 bases from V and 8 bases from J, with 10 bases in between.

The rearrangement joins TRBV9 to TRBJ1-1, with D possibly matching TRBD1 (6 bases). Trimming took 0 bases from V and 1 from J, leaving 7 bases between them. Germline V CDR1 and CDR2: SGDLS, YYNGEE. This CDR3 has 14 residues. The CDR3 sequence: CASSVEGENTEAFF. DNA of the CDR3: TGTGCCAGCAGCGTAGAGGGGGAGAACACTGAAGCTTTCTTT.

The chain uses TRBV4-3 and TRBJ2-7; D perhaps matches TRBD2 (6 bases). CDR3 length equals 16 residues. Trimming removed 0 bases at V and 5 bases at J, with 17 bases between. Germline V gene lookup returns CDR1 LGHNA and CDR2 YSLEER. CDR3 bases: TGCGCCAGCAGCCAAGAAGGCGGGATAGTGAAGGACGAGCAGTACTTC. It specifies CASSQEGGIVKDEQYF.

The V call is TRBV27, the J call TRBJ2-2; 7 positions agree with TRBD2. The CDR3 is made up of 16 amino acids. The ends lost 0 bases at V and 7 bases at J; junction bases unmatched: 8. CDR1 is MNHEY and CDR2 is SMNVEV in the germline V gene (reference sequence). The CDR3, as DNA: TGTGCCAGCAGTTTATCAGGGAGGGTTGTGTTCGGGGAGCTGTTTTTT. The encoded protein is CASSLSGRVVFGELFF.

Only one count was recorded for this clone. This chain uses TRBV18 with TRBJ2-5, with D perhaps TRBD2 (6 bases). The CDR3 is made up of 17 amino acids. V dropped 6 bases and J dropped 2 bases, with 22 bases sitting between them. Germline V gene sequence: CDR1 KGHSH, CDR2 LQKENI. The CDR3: CASSRENWSGYQETQYF. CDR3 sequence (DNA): TGTGCCAGCTCCCGGGAGAATTGGAGCGGGTATCAAGAGACCCAGTACTTC.

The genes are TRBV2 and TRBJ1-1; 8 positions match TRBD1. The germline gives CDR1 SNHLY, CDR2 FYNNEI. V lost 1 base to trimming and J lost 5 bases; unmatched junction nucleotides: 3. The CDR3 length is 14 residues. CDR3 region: CASSEGQGWTEAFF. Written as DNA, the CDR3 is TGTGCCAGCAGTGAAGGACAGGGGTGGACTGAAGCTTTCTTT.

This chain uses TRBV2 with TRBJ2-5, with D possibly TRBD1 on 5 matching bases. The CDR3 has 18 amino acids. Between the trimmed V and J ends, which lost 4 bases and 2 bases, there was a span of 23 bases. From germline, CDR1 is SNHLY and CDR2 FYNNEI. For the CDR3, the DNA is TGTGCCAGCAGTGTAGGGGAAAGGACCCTCCTTGTACAAGAGACCCAGTACTTC. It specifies CASSVGERTLLVQETQYF.

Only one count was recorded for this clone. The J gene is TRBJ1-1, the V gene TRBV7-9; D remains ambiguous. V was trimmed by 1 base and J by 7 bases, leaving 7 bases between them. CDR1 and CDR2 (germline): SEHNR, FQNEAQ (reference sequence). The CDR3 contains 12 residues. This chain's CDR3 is CASSLETVEAFF. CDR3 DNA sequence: TGTGCCAGCAGCTTAGAAACGGTTGAAGCTTTCTTT.

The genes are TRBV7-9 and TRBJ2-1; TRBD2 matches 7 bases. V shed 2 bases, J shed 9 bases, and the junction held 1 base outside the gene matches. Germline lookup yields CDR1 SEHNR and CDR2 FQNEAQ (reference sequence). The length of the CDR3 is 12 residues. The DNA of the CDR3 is TGTGCCAGCAGCTTATCGGGGGGTGAGCAGTTCTTC. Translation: CASSLSGGEQFF. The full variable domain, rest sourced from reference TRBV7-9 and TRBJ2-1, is DTGVSQNPRHKITKRGQNVTFRCDPISEHNRLYWYRQTLGQGPEFLTYFQNEAQLEKSRLLSDRFSAERPKGSFSTLEIQRTEQGDSAMYLCASSLSGGEQFFGPGTRLTVL.

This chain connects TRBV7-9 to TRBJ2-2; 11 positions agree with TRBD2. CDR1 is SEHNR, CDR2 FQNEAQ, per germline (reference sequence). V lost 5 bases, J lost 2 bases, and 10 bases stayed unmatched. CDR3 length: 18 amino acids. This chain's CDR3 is CASSPTLAGGPNTGELFF. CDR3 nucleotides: TGTGCCAGCAGCCCCACATTAGCGGGAGGGCCCAACACCGGGGAGCTGTTTTTT.

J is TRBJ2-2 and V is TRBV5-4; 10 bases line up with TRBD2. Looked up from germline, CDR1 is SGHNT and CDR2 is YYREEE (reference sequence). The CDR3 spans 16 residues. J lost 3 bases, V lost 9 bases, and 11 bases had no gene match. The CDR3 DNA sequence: TGTGCCACCTCTCCCCTAGCGGGAGAGCACACCGGGGAGCTGTTTTTT. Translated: CATSPLAGEHTGELFF.

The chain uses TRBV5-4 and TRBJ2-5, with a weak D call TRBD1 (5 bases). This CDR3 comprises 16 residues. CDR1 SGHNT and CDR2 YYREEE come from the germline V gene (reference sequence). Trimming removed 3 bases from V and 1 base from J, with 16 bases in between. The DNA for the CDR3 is TGTGCCAGCAGCTCCTCAGCAGGGTTCTCCCAAGAGACCCAGTACTTC. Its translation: CASSSSAGFSQETQYF.

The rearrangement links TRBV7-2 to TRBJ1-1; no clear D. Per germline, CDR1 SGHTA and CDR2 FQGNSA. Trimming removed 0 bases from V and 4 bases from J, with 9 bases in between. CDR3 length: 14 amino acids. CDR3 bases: TGTGCCAGCAGCTTAGCGGTAGGAGGCACTGAAGCTTTCTTT. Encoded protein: CASSLAVGGTEAFF. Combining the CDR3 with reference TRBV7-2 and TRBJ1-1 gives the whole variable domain GAGVSQSPSNKVTEKGKDVELRCDPISGHTALYWYRQSLGQGLEFLIYFQGNSAPDKSGLPSDRFSAERTGGSVSTLTIQRTQQEDSAVYLCASSLAVGGTEAFFGQGTRLTVV.